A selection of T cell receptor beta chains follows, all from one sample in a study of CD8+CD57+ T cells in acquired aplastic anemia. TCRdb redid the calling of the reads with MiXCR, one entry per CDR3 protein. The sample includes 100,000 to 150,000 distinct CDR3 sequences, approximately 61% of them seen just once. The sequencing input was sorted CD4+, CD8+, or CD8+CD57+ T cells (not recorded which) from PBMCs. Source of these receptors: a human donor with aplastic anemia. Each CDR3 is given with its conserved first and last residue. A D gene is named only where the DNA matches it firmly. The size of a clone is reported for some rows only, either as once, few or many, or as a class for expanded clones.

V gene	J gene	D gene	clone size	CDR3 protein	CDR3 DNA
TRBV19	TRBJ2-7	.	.	CASRTGLGEQYF	TGTGCCAGTAGGACAGGATTGGGAGAGCAGTACTTC
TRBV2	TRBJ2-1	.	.	CASSEAARPYNEQFF	TGTGCCAGCAGTGAAGCGGCTCGCCCGTACAATGAGCAGTTCTTC
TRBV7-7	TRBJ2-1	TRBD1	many	CASSLRTGGSYNEQFF	TGTGCTAGCAGCTTACGTACAGGGGGCTCCTACAATGAGCAGTTCTTC
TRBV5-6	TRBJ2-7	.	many	CASSLAYEQYF	TGTGCCAGCAGCTTGGCCTACGAGCAGTACTTC
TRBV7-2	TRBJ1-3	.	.	CASSLIGNTTYF	TGTGCCAGCAGCTTAATTGGAAACACCACATATTTT
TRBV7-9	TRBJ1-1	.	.	CASRLMAEAFF	TGTGCCAGCAGGTTGATGGCTGAGGCTTTCTTT
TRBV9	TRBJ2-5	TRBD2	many	CASSVEGKGRDPYQETQYF	TGTGCCAGCAGCGTAGAGGGCAAGGGGAGGGACCCGTACCAAGAGACCCAGTACTTC
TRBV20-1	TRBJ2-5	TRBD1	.	CSAHRGRKTQYF	TGCAGTGCTCACAGGGGCCGAAAGACCCAGTACTTC
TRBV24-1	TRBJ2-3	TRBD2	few	CATSGTSGRSTSTDTQYF	TGTGCCACCAGTGGGACTAGCGGGAGGTCAACTAGCACAGATACGCAGTATTTT
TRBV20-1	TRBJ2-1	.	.	CSAALFKFF	TGCAGTGCTGCCCTCTTTAAGTTCTTC
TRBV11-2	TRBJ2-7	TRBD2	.	CAITSGGGEQYF	TGTGCCATCACTAGCGGGGGGGGTGAGCAGTACTTC
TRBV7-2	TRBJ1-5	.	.	CASSSTENQPQHF	TGTGCCAGCAGCTCGACAGAGAATCAGCCCCAGCATTTT
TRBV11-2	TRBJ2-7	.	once	CASSLELAESYEQYF	TGTGCCAGCAGCTTAGAATTGGCAGAATCCTACGAGCAGTACTTC
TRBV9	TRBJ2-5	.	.	CASSPRYGYQETQYF	TGTGCCAGCAGCCCTCGTTACGGGTACCAAGAGACCCAGTACTTC
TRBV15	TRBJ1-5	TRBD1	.	CATSRRDRTRNQPRHF	TGTGCCACCAGCAGACGGGACAGAACACGCAATCAGCCCCGGCATTTT
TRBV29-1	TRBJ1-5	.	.	CSVEWSRDQPQHF	TGCAGCGTTGAATGGAGCAGGGATCAGCCCCAGCATTTT
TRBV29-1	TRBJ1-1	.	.	CSVERAAMNTEAFF	TGCAGCGTTGAAAGGGCCGCCATGAACACTGAAGCTTTCTTT
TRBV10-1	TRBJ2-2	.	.	CASSEFRTGELFF	TGCGCCAGCAGTGAGTTCCGAACCGGGGAGCTGTTTTTT
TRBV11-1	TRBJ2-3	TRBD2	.	CASSLSGGLSTDTQYF	TGTGCCAGCAGCTTAAGCGGGGGGCTCAGCACAGATACGCAGTATTTT
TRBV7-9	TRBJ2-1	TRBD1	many	CASSPDRGAGDEQFF	TGTGCCAGCAGCCCAGACAGGGGGGCAGGTGATGAGCAGTTCTTC
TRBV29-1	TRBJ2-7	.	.	CSVDGVEGNDYEQYF	TGCAGCGTTGATGGGGTTGAGGGGAACGACTACGAGCAGTACTTC
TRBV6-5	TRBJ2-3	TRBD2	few	CASSWVGGDTDTQYF	TGTGCCAGCAGTTGGGTGGGGGGGGACACAGATACGCAGTATTTT
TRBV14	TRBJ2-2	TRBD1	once	CASSQDPDRERLTGELFF	TGTGCCAGCAGCCAAGATCCGGACAGGGAACGTTTAACCGGGGAGCTGTTTTTT
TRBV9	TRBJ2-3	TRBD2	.	CASSTEAGGQQDTQYF	TGTGCCAGCAGCACCGAGGCGGGGGGGCAGCAAGATACGCAGTATTTT
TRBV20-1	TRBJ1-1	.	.	CSATDRHTEAFF	TGCAGTGCTACGGACAGACACACTGAAGCTTTCTTT
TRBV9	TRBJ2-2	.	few	CASTALKGTRNTGELFF	TGTGCCAGCACCGCCCTGAAGGGGACCCGGAACACCGGGGAGCTGTTTTTT
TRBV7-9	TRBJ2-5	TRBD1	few	CASSLGLDRGEETQYF	TGTGCCAGCAGCTTAGGCCTGGACAGGGGAGAAGAGACCCAGTACTTC
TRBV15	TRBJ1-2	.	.	CATSRDTVGGYTF	TGTGCCACCAGCAGAGATACGGTTGGGGGCTACACCTTC
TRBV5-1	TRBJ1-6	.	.	CASSLPARGDSPLHF	TGCGCCAGCAGCTTGCCCGCCAGGGGAGATTCACCCCTCCACTTT
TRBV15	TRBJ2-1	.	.	CATSRVRQGSYNEQFF	TGTGCCACCAGCAGAGTGAGGCAGGGCTCCTACAATGAGCAGTTCTTC
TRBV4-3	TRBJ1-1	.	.	CASSQGVRDTEAFF	TGCGCCAGCAGCCAAGGGGTGAGGGACACTGAAGCTTTCTTT
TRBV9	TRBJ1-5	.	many	CASSVGSNQPQHF	TGTGCCAGCAGCGTCGGGAGCAATCAGCCCCAGCATTTT
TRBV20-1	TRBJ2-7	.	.	CSARVRGYEQYF	TGCAGTGCTAGAGTCAGGGGCTACGAGCAGTACTTC
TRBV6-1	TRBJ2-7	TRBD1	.	CASKIGQGRSSYEQYF	TGTGCCAGCAAGATCGGACAGGGGAGATCCTCCTACGAGCAGTACTTC
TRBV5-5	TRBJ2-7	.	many	CASSPDTGLAREQYF	TGTGCCAGCAGCCCGGACACGGGGTTGGCGCGGGAGCAGTACTTC
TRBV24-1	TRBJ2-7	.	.	CVTSDSRVLGEQYF	TGTGTCACCAGTGACAGCAGGGTTTTGGGAGAGCAGTACTTC
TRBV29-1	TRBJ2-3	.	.	CSVQRGPDTQYF	TGCAGCGTGCAAAGAGGGCCAGATACGCAGTATTTT
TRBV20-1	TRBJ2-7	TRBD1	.	CSANPHDRVNFDEQYF	TGCAGTGCGAACCCCCACGACAGGGTTAATTTCGACGAGCAGTACTTC
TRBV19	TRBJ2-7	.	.	CASSMSLSYEQYF	TGTGCCAGTAGTATGTCACTATCCTACGAGCAGTACTTC
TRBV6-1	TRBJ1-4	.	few	CASSEAVRGLPEKLFF	TGTGCCAGCAGTGAAGCGGTGAGGGGCCTTCCTGAAAAACTGTTTTTT
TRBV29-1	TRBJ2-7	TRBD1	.	CSVVPRDRTYEQYF	TGCAGCGTTGTCCCGAGGGACAGGACCTACGAGCAGTACTTC
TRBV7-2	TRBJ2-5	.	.	CASSYRFLETQYF	TGTGCCAGCAGCTATCGATTTCTAGAGACCCAGTACTTC
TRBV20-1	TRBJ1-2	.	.	CSARDHGQFFDYGYTF	TGCAGTGCTAGAGATCATGGACAGTTTTTCGACTATGGCTACACCTTC
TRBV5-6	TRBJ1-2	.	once	CASSLGSNYGYTF	TGTGCCAGCAGCTTGGGCAGCAACTATGGCTACACCTTC
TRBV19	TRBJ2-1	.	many	CASTGYYYNEQFF	TGTGCCAGTACAGGGTATTACTACAATGAGCAGTTCTTC
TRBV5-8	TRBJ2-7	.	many	CASSLGVYGQYF	TGTGCCAGCAGCTTGGGTGTTTACGGGCAGTACTTC